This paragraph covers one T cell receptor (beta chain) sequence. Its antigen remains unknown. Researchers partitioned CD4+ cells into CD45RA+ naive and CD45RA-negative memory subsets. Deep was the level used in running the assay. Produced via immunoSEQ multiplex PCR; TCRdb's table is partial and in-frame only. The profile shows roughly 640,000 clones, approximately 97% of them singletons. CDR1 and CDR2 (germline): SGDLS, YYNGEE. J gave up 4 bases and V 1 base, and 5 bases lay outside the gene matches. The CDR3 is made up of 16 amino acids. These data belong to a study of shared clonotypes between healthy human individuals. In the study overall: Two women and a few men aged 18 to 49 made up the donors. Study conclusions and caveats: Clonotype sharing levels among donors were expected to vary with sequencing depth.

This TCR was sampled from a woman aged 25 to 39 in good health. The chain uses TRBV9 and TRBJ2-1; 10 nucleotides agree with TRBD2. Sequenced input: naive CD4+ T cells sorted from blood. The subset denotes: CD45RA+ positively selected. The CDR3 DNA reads TGTGCCAGCAGCGTAAGGGAACTAGCGGGATACAATGAGCAGTTCTTC. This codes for CASSVRELAGYNEQFF.